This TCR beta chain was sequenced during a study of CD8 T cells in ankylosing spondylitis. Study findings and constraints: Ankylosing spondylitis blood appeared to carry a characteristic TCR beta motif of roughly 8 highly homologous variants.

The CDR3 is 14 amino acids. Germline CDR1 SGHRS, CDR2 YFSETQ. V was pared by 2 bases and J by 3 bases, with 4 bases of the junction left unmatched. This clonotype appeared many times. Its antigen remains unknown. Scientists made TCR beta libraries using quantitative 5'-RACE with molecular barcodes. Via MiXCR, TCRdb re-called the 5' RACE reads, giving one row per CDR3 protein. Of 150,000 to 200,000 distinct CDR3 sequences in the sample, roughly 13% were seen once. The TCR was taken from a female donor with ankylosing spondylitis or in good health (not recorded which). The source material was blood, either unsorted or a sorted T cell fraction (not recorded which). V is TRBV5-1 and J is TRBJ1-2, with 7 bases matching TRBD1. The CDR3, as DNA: TGCGCCAGCAGCTTCCTCGGGACAGACTATGGCTACACCTTC. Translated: CASSFLGTDYGYTF. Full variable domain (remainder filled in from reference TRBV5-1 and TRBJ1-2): KAGVTQTPRYLIKTRGQQVTLSCSPISGHRSVSWYQQTPGQGLQFLFEYFSETQRNKGNFPGRFSGRQFSNSRSEMNVSTLELGDSALYLCASSFLGTDYGYTFGSGTRLTVV.